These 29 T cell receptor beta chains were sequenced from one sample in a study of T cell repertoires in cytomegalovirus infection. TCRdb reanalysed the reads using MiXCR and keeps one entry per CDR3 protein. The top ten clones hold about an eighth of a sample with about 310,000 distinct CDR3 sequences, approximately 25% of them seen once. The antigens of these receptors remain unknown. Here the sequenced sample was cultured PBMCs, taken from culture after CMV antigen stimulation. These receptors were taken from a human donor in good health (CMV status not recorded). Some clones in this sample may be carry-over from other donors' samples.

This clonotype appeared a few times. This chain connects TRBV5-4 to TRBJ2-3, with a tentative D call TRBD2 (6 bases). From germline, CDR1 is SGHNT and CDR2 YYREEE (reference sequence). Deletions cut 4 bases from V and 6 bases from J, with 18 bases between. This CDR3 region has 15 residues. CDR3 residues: CASSPTGAGGDTQYF. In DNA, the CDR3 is TGTGCCAGCAGCCCTACGGGAGCAGGAGGGGATACGCAGTATTTT.

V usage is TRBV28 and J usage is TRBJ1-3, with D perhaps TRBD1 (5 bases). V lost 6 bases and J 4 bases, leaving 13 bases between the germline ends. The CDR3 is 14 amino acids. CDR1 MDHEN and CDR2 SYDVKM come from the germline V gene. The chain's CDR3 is CASSNQGAGNTIYF. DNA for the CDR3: TGTGCCAGCAGCAACCAGGGCGCGGGAAACACCATATATTTT. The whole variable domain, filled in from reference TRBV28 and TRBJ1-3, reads DVKVTQSSRYLVKRTGEKVFLECVQDMDHENMFWYRQDPGLGLRLIYFSYDVKMKEKGDIPEGYSVSREKKERFSLILESASTNQTSMYLCASSNQGAGNTIYFGEGSWLTVV.

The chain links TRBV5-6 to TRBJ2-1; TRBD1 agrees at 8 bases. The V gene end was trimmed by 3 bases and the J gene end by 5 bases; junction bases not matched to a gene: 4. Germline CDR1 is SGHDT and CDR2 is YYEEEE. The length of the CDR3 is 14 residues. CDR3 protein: CASSSWTGNNEQFF. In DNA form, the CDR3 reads TGTGCCAGCAGCTCCTGGACAGGGAACAATGAGCAGTTCTTC.

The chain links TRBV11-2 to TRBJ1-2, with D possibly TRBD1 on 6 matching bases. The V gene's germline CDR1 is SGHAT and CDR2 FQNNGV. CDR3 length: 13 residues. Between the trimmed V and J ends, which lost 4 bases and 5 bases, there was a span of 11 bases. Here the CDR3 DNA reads TGTGCCAGCAGCTCCGGACAGATTTATGGCTACACCTTC. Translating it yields CASSSGQIYGYTF. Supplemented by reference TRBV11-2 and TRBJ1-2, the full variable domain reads EAGVAQSPRYKIIEKRQSVAFWCNPISGHATLYWYQQILGQGPKLLIQFQNNGVVDDSQLPKDRFSAERLKGVDSTLKIQPAKLEDSAVYLCASSSGQIYGYTFGSGTRLTVV.

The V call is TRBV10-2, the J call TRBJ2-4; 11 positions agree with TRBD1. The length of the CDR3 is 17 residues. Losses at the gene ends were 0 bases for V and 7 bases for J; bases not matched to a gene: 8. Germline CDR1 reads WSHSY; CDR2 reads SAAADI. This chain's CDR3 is CASSESFWDRGINIQYF. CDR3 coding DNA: TGCGCCAGCAGTGAGTCGTTTTGGGACAGGGGGATCAACATTCAGTACTTC.

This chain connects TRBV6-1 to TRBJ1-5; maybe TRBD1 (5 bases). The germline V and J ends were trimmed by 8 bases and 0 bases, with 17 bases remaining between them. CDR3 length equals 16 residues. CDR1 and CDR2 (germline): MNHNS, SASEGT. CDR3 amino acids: CASQTPAGTSNQPQHF. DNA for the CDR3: TGTGCCAGCCAAACCCCGGCCGGGACTAGCAATCAGCCCCAGCATTTT.

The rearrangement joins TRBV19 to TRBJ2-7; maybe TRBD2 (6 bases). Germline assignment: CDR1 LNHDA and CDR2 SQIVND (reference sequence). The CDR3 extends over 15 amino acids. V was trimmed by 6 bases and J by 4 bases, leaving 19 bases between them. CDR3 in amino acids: CASRRSPRREYEQYF. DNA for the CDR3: TGTGCCAGTAGGCGGTCCCCCCGGCGGGAATACGAGCAGTACTTC.

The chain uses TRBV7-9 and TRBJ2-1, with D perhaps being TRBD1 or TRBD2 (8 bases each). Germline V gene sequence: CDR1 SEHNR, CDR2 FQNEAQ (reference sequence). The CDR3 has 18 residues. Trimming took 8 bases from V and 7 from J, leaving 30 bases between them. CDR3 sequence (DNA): TGTGCCAGCGATATCGGACAGGGATGGAGCGGGAGTGGGAATGAGCAGTTCTTC. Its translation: CASDIGQGWSGSGNEQFF.

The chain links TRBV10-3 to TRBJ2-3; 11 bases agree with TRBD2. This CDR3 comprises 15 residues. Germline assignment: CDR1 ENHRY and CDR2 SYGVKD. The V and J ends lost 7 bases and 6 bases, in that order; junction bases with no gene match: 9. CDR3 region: CAITTSGSITDTQYF. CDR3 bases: TGTGCCATCACAACTAGCGGGAGTATCACGGATACGCAGTATTTT.

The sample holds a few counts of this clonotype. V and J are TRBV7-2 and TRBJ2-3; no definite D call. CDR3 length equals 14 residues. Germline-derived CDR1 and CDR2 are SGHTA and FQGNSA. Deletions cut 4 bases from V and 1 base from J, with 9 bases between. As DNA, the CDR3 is TGTGCCAGCAGCTCATACAGAGGCACAGATACGCAGTATTTT. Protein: CASSSYRGTDTQYF.

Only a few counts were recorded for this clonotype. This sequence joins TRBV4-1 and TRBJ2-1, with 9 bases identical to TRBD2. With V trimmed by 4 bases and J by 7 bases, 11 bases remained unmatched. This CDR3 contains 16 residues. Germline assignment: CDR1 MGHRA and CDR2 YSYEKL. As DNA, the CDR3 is TGCGCCAGCAGCCCCTCTGGCGGGAGGGCCTGGAATGAGCAGTTCTTC. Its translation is CASSPSGGRAWNEQFF.

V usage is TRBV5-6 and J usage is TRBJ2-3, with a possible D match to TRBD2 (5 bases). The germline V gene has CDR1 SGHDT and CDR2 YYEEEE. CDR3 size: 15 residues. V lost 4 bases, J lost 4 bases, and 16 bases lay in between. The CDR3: CASSLFRGLSDTQYF. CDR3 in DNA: TGTGCCAGCAGCCTTTTCCGGGGTCTCTCAGATACGCAGTATTTT.

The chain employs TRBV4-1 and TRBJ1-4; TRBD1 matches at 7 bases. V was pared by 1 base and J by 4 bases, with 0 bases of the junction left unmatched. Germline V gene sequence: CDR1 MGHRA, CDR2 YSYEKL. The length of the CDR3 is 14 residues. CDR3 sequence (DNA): TGCGCCAGCAGCCAAGGGGACAGTAATGAAAAACTGTTTTTT. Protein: CASSQGDSNEKLFF.

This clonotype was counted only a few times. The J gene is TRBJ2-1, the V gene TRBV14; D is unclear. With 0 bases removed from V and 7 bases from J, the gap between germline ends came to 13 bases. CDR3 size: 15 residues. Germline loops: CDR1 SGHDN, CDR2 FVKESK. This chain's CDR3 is CASSQDSGSRNEQFF. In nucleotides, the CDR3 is TGTGCCAGCAGCCAAGACTCCGGCAGCCGAAATGAGCAGTTCTTC.

DNA of the CDR3: TGTGCCAGCAGCCAAGCCGGGGTCGCCTACGAGCAGTACGTC. Amino acids: CASSQAGVAYEQYV. V usage is TRBV14 and J usage is TRBJ2-7; weak D call: TRBD2 (5 bases). The CDR3 consists of 14 residues. The germline gives CDR1 SGHDN, CDR2 FVKESK. Trimming stripped 1 base from V and 2 bases from J, with 9 bases between.

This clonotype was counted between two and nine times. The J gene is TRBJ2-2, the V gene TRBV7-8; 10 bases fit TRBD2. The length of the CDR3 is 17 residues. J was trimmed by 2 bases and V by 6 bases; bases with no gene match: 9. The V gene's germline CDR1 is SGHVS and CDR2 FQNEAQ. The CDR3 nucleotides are TGTGCCAGCAGTCTAGGCGGACTAGCGGTTAACACCGGGGAGCTGTTTTTT. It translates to CASSLGGLAVNTGELFF.

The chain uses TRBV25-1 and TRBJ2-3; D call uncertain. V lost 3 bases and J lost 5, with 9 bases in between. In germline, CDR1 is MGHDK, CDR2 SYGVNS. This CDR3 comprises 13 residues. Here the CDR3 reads CASSEGALDTQYF. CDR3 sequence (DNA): TGTGCCAGCAGTGAGGGTGCCTTAGATACGCAGTATTTT.

This chain's CDR3 is CASMSGPANYGYTF. The CDR3 DNA reads as TGTGCCAGCATGAGCGGGCCAGCTAACTATGGCTACACCTTC. The chain joins TRBV7-9 to TRBJ1-2; D is unclear. Germline CDR1 reads SEHNR; CDR2 reads FQNEAQ (reference sequence). Trimming took off 7 bases at V and 0 bases at J, with 12 bases between the two ends. The CDR3 loop spans 14 amino acids.

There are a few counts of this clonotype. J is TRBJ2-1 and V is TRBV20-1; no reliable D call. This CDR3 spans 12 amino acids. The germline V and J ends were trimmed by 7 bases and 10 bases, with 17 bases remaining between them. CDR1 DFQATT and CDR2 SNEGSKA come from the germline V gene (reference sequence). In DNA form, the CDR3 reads TGCAGTGTGGTGGTGAGTAGGGTGGAGCAGTTCTTC. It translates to CSVVVSRVEQFF.

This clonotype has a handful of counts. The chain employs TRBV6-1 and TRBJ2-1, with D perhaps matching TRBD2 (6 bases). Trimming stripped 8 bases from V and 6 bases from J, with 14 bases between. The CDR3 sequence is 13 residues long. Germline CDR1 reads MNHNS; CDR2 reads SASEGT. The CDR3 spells CASRWGDGNEQFF. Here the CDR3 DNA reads TGTGCCAGCCGGTGGGGGGATGGCAATGAGCAGTTCTTC.

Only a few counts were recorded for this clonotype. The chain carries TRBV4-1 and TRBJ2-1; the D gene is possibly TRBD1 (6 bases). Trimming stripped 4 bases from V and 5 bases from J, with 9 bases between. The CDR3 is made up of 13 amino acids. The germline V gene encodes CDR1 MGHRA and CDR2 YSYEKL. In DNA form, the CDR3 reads TGCGCCAGCAGCCGGACAGAAAACAATGAGCAGTTCTTC. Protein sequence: CASSRTENNEQFF.

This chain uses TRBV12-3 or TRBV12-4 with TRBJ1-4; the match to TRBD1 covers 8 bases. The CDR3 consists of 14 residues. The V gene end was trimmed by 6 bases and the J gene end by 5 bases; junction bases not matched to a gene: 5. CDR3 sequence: CASSWTGKNEKLFF. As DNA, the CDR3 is TGTGCCAGCAGCTGGACAGGGAAAAATGAAAAACTGTTTTTT.

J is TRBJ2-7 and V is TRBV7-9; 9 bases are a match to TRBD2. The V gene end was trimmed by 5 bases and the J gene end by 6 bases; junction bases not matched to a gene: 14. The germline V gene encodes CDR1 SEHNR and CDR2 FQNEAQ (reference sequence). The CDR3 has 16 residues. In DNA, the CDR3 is TGTGCCAGCAGCCAATCCCGTAGCGGGAGAGAAGGCGAGCAGTACTTC. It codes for CASSQSRSGREGEQYF.

CDR3 residues: CASIGTYSGANVLTF. Written as DNA, the CDR3 is TGTGCCAGCATAGGGACCTACTCTGGGGCCAACGTCCTGACTTTC. The chain joins TRBV28 to TRBJ2-6; D might be TRBD1 or TRBD2, each matching 5 bases. CDR3 length: 15 residues. The V end was cut by 7 bases, the J end by 0 bases, with 10 bases between. Germline lookup yields CDR1 MDHEN and CDR2 SYDVKM.

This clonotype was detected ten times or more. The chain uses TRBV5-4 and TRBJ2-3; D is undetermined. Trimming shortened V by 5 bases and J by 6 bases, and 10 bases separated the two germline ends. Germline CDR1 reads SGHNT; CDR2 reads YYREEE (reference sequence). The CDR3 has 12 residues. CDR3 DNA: TGTGCCAGCAGTTGGTCCCGGGATACGCAGTATTTT. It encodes CASSWSRDTQYF.

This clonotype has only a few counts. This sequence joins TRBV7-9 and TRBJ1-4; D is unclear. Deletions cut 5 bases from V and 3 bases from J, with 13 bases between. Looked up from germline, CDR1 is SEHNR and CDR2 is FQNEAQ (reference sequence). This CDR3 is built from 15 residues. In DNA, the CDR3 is TGTGCCAGCAGCCCTCCGAGTCCGGCTAATGAAAAACTGTTTTTT. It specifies CASSPPSPANEKLFF. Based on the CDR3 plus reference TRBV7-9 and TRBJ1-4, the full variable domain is DTGVSQNPRHKITKRGQNVTFRCDPISEHNRLYWYRQTLGQGPEFLTYFQNEAQLEKSRLLSDRFSAERPKGSFSTLEIQRTEQGDSAMYLCASSPPSPANEKLFFGSGTQLSVL.

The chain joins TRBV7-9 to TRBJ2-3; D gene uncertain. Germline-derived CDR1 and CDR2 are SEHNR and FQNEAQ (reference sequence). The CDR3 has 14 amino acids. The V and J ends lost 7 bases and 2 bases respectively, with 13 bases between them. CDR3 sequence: CASTLGRNTDTQYF. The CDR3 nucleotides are TGTGCCAGCACCCTTGGGCGGAACACAGATACGCAGTATTTT.

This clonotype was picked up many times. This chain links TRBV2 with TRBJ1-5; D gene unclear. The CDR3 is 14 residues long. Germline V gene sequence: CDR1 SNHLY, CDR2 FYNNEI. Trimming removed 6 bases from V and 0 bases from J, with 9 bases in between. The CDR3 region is CASRADISNQPQHF. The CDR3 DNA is TGTGCCAGCAGAGCCGACATTAGCAATCAGCCCCAGCATTTT.

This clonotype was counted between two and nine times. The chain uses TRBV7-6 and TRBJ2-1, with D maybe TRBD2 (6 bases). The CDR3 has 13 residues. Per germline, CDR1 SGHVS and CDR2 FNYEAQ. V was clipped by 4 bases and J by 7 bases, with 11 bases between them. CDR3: CASSSRDWNEQFF. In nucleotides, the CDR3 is TGTGCCAGCAGCTCCCGGGACTGGAATGAGCAGTTCTTC.